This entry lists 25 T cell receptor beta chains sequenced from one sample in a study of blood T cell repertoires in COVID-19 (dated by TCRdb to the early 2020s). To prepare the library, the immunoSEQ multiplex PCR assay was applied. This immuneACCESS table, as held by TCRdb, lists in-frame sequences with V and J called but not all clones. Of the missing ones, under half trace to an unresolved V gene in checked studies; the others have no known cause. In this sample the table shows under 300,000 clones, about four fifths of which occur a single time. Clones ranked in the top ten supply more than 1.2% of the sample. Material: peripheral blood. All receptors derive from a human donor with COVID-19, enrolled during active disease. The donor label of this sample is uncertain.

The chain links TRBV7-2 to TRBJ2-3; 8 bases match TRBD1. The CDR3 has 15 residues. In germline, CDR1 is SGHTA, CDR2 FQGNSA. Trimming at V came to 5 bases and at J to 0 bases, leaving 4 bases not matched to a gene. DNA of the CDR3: TGTGCCAGCAGCGCCAGACAGGGGAGCACAGATACGCAGTATTTT. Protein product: CASSARQGSTDTQYF.

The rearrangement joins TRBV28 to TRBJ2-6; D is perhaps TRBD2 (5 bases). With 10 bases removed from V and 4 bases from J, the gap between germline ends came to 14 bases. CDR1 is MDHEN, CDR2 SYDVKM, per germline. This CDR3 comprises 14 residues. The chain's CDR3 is CAISPGSGANVLTF. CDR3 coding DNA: TGTGCCATCAGCCCGGGGTCCGGGGCCAACGTCCTGACTTTC.

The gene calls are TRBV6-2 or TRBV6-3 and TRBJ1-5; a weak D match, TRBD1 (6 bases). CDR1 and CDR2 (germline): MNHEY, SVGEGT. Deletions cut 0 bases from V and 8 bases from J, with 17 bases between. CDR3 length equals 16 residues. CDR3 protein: CASSYSNRGRGEPQHF. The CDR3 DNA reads TGTGCCAGCAGTTACTCGAATCGTGGCAGGGGTGAGCCCCAGCATTTT.

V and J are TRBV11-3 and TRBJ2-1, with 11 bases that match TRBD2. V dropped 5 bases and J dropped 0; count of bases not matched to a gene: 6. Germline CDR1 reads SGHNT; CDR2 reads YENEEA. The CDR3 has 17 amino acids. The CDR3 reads CASSQTSGVSSYNEQFF. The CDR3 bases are TGTGCCAGCAGCCAGACTAGCGGGGTCAGCTCCTACAATGAGCAGTTCTTC.

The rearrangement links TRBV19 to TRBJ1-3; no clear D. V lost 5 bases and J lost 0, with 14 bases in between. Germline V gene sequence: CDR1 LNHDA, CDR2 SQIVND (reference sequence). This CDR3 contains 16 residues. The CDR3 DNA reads TGTGCCAGTAGTTCCAAAGGAGCTAGCTCTGGAAACACCATATATTTT. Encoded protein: CASSSKGASSGNTIYF.

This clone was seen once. Here the CDR3 DNA reads TGTGCCACCAGCGTACACCCCTACGAGCAGTACTTC. Translating it yields CATSVHPYEQYF. V gene TRBV15 combines with J gene TRBJ2-7; no clear D. Germline assignment: CDR1 LNHNV and CDR2 YYDKDF (reference sequence). This CDR3 region has 12 residues. V shed 5 bases and J shed 2 bases, with 7 bases lying between them. Full variable domain (missing parts from reference TRBV15 and TRBJ2-7): DAMVIQNPRYQVTQFGKPVTLSCSQTLNHNVMYWYQQKSSQAPKLLFHYYDKDFNNEADTPDNFQSRRPNTSFCFLDIRSPGLGDTAMYLCATSVHPYEQYFGPGTRLTVT.

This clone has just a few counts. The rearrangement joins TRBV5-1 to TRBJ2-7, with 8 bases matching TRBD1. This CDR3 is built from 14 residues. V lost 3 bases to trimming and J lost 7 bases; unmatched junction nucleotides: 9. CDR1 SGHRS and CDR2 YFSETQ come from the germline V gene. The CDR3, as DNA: TGCGCCAGCAGCTGGGGGACAGGTTTTGAAGAGCAGTACTTC. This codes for CASSWGTGFEEQYF.

The CDR3 bases are TGCGCCAGCACCGAAGGGACTGGAGAGACCCAGTACTTC. Its protein product is CASTEGTGETQYF. The rearrangement links TRBV5-1 to TRBJ2-5; tentative D call: TRBD2 (6 bases). The V end lost 6 bases, the J end lost 4 bases, and 13 bases lay between the germline ends. The CDR3 has 13 residues. Germline CDR1 and CDR2: SGHRS and YFSETQ. The full variable domain, in which reference TRBV5-1 and TRBJ2-5 provide the parts outside the CDR3, is KAGVTQTPRYLIKTRGQQVTLSCSPISGHRSVSWYQQTPGQGLQFLFEYFSETQRNKGNFPGRFSGRQFSNSRSEMNVSTLELGDSALYLCASTEGTGETQYFGPGTRLLVL.

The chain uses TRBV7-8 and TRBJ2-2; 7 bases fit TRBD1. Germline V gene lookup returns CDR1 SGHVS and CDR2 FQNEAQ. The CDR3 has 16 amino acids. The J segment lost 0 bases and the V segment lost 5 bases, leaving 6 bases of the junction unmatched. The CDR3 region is CASSLYTGANTGELFF. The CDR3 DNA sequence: TGTGCCAGCAGCCTCTATACAGGGGCGAACACCGGGGAGCTGTTTTTT.

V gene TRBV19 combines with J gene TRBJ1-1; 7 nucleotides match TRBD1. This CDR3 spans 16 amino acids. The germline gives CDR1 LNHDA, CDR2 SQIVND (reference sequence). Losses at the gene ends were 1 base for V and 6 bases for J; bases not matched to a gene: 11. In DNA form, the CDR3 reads TGTGCCAGTAGTATAGTAGGGGGACAGATGGACCCTGAAGCTTTCTTT. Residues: CASSIVGGQMDPEAFF.

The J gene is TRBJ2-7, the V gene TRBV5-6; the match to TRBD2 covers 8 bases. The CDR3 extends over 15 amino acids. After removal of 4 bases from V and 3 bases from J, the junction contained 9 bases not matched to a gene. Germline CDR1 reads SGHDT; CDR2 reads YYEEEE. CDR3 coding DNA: TGTGCCAGCAGCAGGGGACTAGTAAGTTTCTACGAGCAGTACTTC. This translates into CASSRGLVSFYEQYF.

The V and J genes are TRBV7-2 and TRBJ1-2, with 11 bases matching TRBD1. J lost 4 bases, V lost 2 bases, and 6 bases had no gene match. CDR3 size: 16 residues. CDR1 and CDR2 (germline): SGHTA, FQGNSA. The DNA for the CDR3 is TGTGCCAGCAGCTTATCGTGGACAGGGGGCACCTATGGCTACACCTTC. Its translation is CASSLSWTGGTYGYTF. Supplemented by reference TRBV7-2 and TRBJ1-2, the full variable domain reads GAGVSQSPSNKVTEKGKDVELRCDPISGHTALYWYRQSLGQGLEFLIYFQGNSAPDKSGLPSDRFSAERTGGSVSTLTIQRTQQEDSAVYLCASSLSWTGGTYGYTFGSGTRLTVV.

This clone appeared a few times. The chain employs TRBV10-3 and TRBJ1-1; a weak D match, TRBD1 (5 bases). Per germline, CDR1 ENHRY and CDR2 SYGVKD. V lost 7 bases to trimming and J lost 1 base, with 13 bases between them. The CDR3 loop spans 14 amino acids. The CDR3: CAIIGSGANTEAFF. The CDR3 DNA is TGTGCCATCATCGGCAGTGGGGCGAACACTGAAGCTTTCTTT.

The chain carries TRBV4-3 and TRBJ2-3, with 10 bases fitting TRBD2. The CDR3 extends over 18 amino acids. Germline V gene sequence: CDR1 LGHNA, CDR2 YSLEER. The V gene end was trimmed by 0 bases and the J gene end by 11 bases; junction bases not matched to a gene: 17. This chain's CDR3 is CASSQEGASGSLAWEQYF. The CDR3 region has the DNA TGCGCCAGCAGCCAAGAGGGGGCTAGCGGGAGTCTGGCATGGGAGCAGTATTTT.

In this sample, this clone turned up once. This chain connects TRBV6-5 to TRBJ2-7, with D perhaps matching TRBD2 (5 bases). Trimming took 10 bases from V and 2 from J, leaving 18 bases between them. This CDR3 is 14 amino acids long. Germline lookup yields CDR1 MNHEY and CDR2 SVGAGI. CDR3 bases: TGTGCCACCCGAGGGTCGGCGGTCCCCTACGAGCAGTACTTC. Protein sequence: CATRGSAVPYEQYF.

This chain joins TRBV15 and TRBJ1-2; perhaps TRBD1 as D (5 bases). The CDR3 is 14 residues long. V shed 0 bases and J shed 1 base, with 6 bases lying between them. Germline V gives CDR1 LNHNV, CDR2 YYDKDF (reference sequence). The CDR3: CATSRETVNYGYTF. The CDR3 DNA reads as TGTGCCACCAGCAGAGAGACAGTTAACTATGGCTACACCTTC.

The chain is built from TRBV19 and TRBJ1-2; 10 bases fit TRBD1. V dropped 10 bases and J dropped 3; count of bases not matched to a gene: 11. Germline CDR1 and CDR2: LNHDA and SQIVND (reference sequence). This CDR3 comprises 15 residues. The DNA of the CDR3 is TGTGCCACCACCGGGACAGGGGTATTTTACTATGGCTACACCTTC. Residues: CATTGTGVFYYGYTF.

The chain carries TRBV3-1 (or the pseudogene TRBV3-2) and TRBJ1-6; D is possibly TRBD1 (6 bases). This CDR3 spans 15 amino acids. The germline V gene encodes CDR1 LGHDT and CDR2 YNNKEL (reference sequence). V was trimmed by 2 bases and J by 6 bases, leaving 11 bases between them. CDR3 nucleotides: TGTGCCAGCAGCCAACTCAGGGGATCTAATTCACCCCTCCACTTT. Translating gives CASSQLRGSNSPLHF.

The CDR3 coding sequence is TGTGCCAGCAGGGTCCACAATTACGAGCAGTACTTC. Protein product: CASRVHNYEQYF. The rearrangement uses TRBV12-3 or TRBV12-4 and TRBJ2-7; no clear D. V lost 6 bases, J lost 4 bases, and 10 bases lay in between. This CDR3 is built from 12 residues.

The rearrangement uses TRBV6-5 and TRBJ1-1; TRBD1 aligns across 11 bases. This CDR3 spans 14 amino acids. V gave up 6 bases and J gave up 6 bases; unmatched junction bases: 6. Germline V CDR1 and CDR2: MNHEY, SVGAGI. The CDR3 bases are TGTGCCAGCAGGAACCGGGACAGGGGGTCTGAAGCTTTCTTT. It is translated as CASRNRDRGSEAFF.

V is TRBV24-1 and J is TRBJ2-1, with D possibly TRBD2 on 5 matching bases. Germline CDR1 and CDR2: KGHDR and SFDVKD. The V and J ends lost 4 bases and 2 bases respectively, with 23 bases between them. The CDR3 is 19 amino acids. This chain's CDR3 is CATSDHLSNMGEPYNEQFF. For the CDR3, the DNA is TGTGCCACCAGTGACCACCTAAGTAACATGGGAGAACCCTACAATGAGCAGTTCTTC.

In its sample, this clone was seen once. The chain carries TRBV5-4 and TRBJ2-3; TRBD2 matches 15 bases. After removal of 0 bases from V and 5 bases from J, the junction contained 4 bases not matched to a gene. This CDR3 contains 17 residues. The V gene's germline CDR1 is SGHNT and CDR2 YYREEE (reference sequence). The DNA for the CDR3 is TGTGCCAGCAGCTTGGATGGACTAGCGGGAGGGGTAGATACGCAGTATTTT. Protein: CASSLDGLAGGVDTQYF.

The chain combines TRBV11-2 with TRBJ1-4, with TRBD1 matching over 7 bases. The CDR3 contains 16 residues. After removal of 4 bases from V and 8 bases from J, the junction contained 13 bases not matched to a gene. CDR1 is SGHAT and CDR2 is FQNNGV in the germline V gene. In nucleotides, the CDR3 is TGTGCCAGCAGCTCCCACGGACAGGTGGGTGGCGAAAAACTGTTTTTT. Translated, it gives CASSSHGQVGGEKLFF.

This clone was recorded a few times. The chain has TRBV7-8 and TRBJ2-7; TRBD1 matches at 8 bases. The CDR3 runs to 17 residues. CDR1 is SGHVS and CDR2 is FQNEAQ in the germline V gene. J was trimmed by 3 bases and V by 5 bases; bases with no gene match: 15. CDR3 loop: CASSPNLGRGLNYEQYF. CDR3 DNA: TGTGCCAGCAGCCCAAATCTCGGCAGGGGGCTTAACTACGAGCAGTACTTC.

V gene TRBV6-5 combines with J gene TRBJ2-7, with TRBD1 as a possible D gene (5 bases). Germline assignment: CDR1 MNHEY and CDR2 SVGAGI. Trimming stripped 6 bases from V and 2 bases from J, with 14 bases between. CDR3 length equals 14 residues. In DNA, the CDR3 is TGTGCCAGCAGGCCCGACAGACCGCCCTACGAGCAGTACTTC. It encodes CASRPDRPPYEQYF.